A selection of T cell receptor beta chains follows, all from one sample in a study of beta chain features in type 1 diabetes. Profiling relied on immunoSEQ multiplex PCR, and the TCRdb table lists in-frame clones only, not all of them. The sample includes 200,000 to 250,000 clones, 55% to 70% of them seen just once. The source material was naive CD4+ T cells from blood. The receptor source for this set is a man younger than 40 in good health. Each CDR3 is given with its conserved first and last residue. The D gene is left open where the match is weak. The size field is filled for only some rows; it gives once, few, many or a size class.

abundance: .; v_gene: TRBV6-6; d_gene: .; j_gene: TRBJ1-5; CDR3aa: CASSYSGNNQPQHF; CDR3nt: TGTGCCAGCAGTTACTCAGGGAACAATCAGCCCCAGCATTTT
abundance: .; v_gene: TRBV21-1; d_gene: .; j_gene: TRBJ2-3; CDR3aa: CASSTRKATDTQYF; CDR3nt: TGTGCCAGCAGCACACGCAAGGCGACAGATACGCAGTATTTT
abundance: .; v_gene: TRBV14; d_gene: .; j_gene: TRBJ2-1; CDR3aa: CASSLSVSYNEQFF; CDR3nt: TGTGCCAGCAGCCTTAGTGTCTCCTACAATGAGCAGTTCTTC
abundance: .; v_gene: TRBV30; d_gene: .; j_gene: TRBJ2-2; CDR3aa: CAWSVRVLAGELFF; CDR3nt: TGTGCCTGGAGTGTCAGGGTTTTAGCCGGGGAGCTGTTTTTT
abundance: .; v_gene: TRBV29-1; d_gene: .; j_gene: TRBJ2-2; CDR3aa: CSVRGSGELFF; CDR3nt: TGCAGCGTTCGGGGGTCCGGGGAGCTGTTTTTT
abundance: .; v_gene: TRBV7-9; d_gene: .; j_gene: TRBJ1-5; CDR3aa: CASSTDISNQPQHF; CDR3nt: TGTGCCAGCAGCACGGACATCTCGAATCAGCCCCAGCATTTT
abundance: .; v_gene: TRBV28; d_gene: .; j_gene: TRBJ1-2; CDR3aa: CASWRDGYTF; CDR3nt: TGTGCCAGTTGGAGAGATGGCTACACCTTC
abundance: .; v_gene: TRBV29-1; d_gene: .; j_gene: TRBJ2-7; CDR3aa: CSARAGTYEQYF; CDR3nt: TGCAGCGCCCGTGCGGGCACCTACGAGCAGTACTTC
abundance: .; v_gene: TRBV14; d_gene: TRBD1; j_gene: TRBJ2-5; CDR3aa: CASSLMDRDETQYF; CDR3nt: TGTGCCAGCAGCCTAATGGACAGGGATGAGACCCAGTACTTC
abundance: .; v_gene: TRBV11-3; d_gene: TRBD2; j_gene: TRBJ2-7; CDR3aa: CASSTTSVSYEQYF; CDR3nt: TGTGCCAGCAGCACTACTAGCGTCTCCTACGAGCAGTACTTC
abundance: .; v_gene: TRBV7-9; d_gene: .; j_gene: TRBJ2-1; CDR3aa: CASSLGPRDEQFF; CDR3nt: TGTGCCAGCAGCTTAGGACCCCGCGATGAGCAGTTCTTC
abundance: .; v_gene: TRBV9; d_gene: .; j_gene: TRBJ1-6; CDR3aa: CASSVTGGSPLHF; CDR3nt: TGTGCCAGCAGCGTAACGGGTGGTTCACCCCTCCACTTT
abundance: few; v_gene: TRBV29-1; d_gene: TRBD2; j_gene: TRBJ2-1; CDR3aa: CSVGLAGVLGSYNEQFF; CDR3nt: TGCAGCGTCGGACTAGCGGGAGTTCTCGGCTCCTACAATGAGCAGTTCTTC
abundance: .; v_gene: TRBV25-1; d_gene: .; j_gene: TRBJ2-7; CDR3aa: CASSGLSGDEQYF; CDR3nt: TGTGCCAGCAGTGGCCTGTCAGGTGACGAGCAGTACTTC
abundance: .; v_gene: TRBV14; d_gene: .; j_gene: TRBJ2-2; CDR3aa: CASSQDNWNTGELFF; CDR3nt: TGTGCCAGCAGCCAAGACAACTGGAACACCGGGGAGCTGTTTTTT
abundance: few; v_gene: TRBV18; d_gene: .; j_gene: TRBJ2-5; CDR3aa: CASSPRPSQETQYF; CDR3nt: TGTGCCAGCTCACCACGGCCCAGCCAAGAGACCCAGTACTTC
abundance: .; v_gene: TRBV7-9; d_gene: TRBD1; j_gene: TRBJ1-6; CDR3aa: CASHRGDSPLHF; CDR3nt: TGTGCCAGCCACAGGGGAGATTCACCCCTCCACTTT
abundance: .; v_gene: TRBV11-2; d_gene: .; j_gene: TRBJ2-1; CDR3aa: CASSLDLGEQFF; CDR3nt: TGTGCCAGCAGCTTAGACCTTGGTGAGCAGTTCTTC
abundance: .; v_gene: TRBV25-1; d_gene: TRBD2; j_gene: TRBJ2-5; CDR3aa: CASTHSGGQETQYF; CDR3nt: TGTGCCAGCACCCATAGCGGGGGGCAAGAGACCCAGTACTTC
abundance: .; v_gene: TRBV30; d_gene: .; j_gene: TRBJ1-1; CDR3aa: CAWTKDLNTEAFF; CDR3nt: TGTGCCTGGACCAAGGACCTGAACACTGAAGCTTTCTTT
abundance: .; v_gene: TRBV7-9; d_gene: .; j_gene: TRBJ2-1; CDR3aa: CASSLAAYNEQFF; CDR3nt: TGTGCCAGCAGCTTAGCCGCGTACAATGAGCAGTTCTTC
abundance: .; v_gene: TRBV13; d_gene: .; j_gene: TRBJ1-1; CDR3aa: CASSSPDGVTEAFF; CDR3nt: TGTGCCAGCAGCTCCCCTGACGGAGTCACTGAAGCTTTCTTT
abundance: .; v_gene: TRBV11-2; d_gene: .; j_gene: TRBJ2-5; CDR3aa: CASTQVASQETQYF; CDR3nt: TGTGCCAGCACCCAGGTGGCTAGCCAAGAGACCCAGTACTTC
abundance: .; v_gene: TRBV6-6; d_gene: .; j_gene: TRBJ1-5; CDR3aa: CASWAAGLQPQHF; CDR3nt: TGTGCCAGCTGGGCAGCCGGACTTCAGCCCCAGCATTTT
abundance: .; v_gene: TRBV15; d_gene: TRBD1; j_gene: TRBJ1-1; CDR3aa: CATSRDRVPNTEAFF; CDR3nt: TGTGCCACCAGCAGGGACAGGGTTCCGAACACTGAAGCTTTCTTT
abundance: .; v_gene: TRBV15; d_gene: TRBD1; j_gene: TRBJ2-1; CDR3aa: CATSGRTGMFNEQFF; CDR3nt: TGTGCCACCAGCGGACGGACAGGGATGTTCAATGAGCAGTTCTTC
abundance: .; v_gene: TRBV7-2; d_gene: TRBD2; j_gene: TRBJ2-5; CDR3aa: CASSLTPSGTETQYF; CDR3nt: TGTGCCAGCAGCTTAACGCCTAGCGGGACGGAGACCCAGTACTTC
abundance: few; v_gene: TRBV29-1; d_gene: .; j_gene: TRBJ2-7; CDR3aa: CSVGRSGTRGRDEQYF; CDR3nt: TGCAGCGTCGGCCGATCCGGGACTCGCGGCCGGGACGAGCAGTACTTC
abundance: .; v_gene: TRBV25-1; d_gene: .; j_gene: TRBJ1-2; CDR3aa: CASSLDSYGYTF; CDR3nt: TGTGCCAGCAGCTTGGACAGCTATGGCTACACCTTC
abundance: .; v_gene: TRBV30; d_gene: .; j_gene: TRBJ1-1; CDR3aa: CAWNRGRMNTEAFF; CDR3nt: TGTGCCTGGAACCGCGGACGGATGAACACTGAAGCTTTCTTT
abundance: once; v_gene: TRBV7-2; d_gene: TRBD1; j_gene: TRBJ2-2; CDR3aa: CASSLGQGRNTGELFF; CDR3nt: TGTGCCAGCAGCTTAGGACAGGGCCGGAACACCGGGGAGCTGTTTTTT
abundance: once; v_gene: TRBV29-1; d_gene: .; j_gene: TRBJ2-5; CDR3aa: CSGGEVAQETQYF; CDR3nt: TGCAGCGGTGGGGAGGTTGCCCAAGAGACCCAGTACTTC
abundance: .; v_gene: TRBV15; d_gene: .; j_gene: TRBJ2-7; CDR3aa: CATSRDKTYEQYF; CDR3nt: TGTGCCACCAGCAGAGATAAAACATACGAGCAGTACTTC
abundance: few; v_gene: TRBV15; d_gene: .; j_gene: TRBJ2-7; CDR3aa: CATSRQKLDLGEQYF; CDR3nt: TGTGCCACCAGCAGACAGAAACTAGATCTCGGCGAGCAGTACTTC
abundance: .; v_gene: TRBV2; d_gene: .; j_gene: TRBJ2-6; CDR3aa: CANRGAGANVLTF; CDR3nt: TGTGCCAATAGGGGAGCTGGGGCCAACGTCCTGACTTTC
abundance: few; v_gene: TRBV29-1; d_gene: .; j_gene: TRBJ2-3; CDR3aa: CSAGQRITDTQYF; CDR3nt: TGCAGCGCAGGGCAGCGGATCACAGATACGCAGTATTTT
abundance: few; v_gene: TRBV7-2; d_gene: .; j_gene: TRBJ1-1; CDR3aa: CASSRGLEAFF; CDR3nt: TGTGCCAGCAGCAGGGGCCTAGAAGCTTTCTTT
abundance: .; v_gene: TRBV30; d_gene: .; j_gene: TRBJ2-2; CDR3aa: CAWSLNTGEPFF; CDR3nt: TGTGCCTGGAGTCTAAACACCGGGGAGCCGTTTTTT
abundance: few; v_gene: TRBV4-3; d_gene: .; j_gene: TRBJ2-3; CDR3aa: CASSQDSNRAQYF; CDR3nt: TGCGCCAGCAGCCAAGATTCGAATAGAGCGCAGTATTTT
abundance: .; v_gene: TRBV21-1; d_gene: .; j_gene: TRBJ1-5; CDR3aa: CASSKGAPGRPQHF; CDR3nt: TGTGCCAGCAGCAAAGGGGCCCCAGGGAGGCCCCAGCATTTT
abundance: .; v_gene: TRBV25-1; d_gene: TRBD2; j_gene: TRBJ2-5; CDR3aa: CASSELGTGGAQETQYF; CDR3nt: TGTGCCAGCAGTGAATTGGGAACGGGAGGGGCTCAAGAGACCCAGTACTTC